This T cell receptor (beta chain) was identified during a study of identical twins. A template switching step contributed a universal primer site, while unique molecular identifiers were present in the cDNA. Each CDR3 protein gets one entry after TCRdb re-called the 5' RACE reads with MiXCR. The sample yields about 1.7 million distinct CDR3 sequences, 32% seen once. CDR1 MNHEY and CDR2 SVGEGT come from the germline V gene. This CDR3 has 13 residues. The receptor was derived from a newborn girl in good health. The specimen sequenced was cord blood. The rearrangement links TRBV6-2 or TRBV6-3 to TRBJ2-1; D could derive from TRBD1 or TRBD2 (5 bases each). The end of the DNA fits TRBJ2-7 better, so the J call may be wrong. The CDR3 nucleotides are TGTGCCAGCAGGGACTTTCTGGACAATGAGCAGTACTTC. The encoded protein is CASRDFLDNEQYF.